A selection of T cell receptor beta chains follows, all from one sample in a study of shared clonotypes between healthy human individuals. Sequencing was performed with immunoSEQ multiplex PCR; in TCRdb, only in-frame clones are kept and a portion is missing. The data contain fewer than 600,000 clones, more than 65% of them singletons. The sequencing input was PBMCs. The receptor set was obtained from a woman between 35 and 50 years old in good health. Some clones in this sample may be carry-over from other donors' samples. CDR3s include the opening cysteine and the closing phenylalanine or tryptophan. The order of the fields is D gene, J gene, V gene, clone size, CDR3 protein, CDR3 DNA. D genes are given only for firm matches. Some rows have no size entry. The others give once, few or many, or a class for an expanded clone.

d_call: TRBD1; j_call: TRBJ2-7; v_call: TRBV10-3; clone_size: NA; cdr3_aa: CAISSTGTGQEEQYF; cdr3_nt: TGTGCCATCAGCAGCACCGGGACAGGACAGGAAGAGCAGTACTTC
d_call: TRBD1; j_call: TRBJ2-6; v_call: TRBV11-2; clone_size: NA; cdr3_aa: CASSRDRAGANVLTF; cdr3_nt: TGTGCCAGCAGCCGAGACAGGGCTGGGGCCAACGTCCTGACTTTC
d_call: NA; j_call: TRBJ2-5; v_call: TRBV5-1; clone_size: NA; cdr3_aa: CASSLGGMAQQETQYF; cdr3_nt: TGCGCCAGCAGCTTGGGGGGTATGGCGCAACAAGAGACCCAGTACTTC
d_call: TRBD2; j_call: TRBJ2-3; v_call: TRBV6-1; clone_size: NA; cdr3_aa: CASTRAGVETDTQYF; cdr3_nt: TGTGCCAGCACTCGAGCGGGAGTTGAGACAGATACGCAGTATTTT
d_call: NA; j_call: TRBJ1-3; v_call: TRBV9; clone_size: NA; cdr3_aa: CASSVAPTATGNTIYF; cdr3_nt: TGTGCCAGCAGCGTAGCCCCCACAGCCACTGGAAACACCATATATTTT
d_call: NA; j_call: TRBJ2-5; v_call: TRBV6-5; clone_size: NA; cdr3_aa: CASSYSRERTQYF; cdr3_nt: TGTGCCAGCAGTTACTCTAGGGAGAGGACCCAGTACTTC
d_call: NA; j_call: TRBJ2-3; v_call: TRBV29-1; clone_size: NA; cdr3_aa: CSVSMDTQYF; cdr3_nt: TGCAGCGTCTCTATGGATACGCAGTATTTT
d_call: NA; j_call: TRBJ2-6; v_call: TRBV2; clone_size: NA; cdr3_aa: CASSEDFGSGANVLTF; cdr3_nt: TGTGCCAGCAGTGAAGATTTTGGCTCTGGGGCCAACGTCCTGACTTTC
d_call: NA; j_call: TRBJ2-2; v_call: TRBV9; clone_size: NA; cdr3_aa: CASSVDGSTTTGELFF; cdr3_nt: TGTGCCAGCAGCGTAGATGGCTCTACCACCACCGGGGAGCTGTTTTTT
d_call: NA; j_call: TRBJ1-6; v_call: TRBV15; clone_size: NA; cdr3_aa: CATRSYNSPLHF; cdr3_nt: TGTGCCACCAGGTCCTATAATTCACCCCTCCACTTT
d_call: NA; j_call: TRBJ2-1; v_call: TRBV5-4; clone_size: NA; cdr3_aa: CASSLSNRLLGGEQFF; cdr3_nt: TGTGCCAGCAGCTTGTCTAACAGACTCCTGGGGGGTGAGCAGTTCTTC
d_call: NA; j_call: TRBJ2-7; v_call: TRBV11-2; clone_size: NA; cdr3_aa: CASSQTSFSHEQYF; cdr3_nt: TGTGCCAGCAGCCAGACCAGCTTTTCCCACGAGCAGTACTTC
d_call: NA; j_call: TRBJ1-5; v_call: TRBV28; clone_size: NA; cdr3_aa: CASSWSRGANQPQHF; cdr3_nt: TGTGCCAGCAGTTGGAGCAGGGGAGCAAATCAGCCCCAGCATTTT
d_call: NA; j_call: TRBJ2-7; v_call: TRBV6-5; clone_size: NA; cdr3_aa: CASSSPYEQYF; cdr3_nt: TGTGCCAGCAGTAGCCCTTACGAGCAGTACTTC
d_call: NA; j_call: TRBJ1-1; v_call: TRBV11-2; clone_size: NA; cdr3_aa: CASAGTVNTEAFF; cdr3_nt: TGTGCCAGCGCGGGAACAGTGAACACTGAAGCTTTCTTT
d_call: NA; j_call: TRBJ2-1; v_call: TRBV7-9; clone_size: few; cdr3_aa: CASSSYRDEQFF; cdr3_nt: TGTGCCAGCAGCTCGTATCGCGATGAGCAGTTCTTC
d_call: NA; j_call: TRBJ1-2; v_call: TRBV5-4; clone_size: once; cdr3_aa: CASSLSRWAGYTF; cdr3_nt: TGTGCCAGCAGCCTGTCCAGGTGGGCTGGCTACACCTTC
d_call: NA; j_call: TRBJ2-1; v_call: TRBV11-2; clone_size: NA; cdr3_aa: CASSLEAGQFYNEQFF; cdr3_nt: TGTGCCAGCAGCTTAGAAGCGGGACAGTTCTACAATGAGCAGTTCTTC
d_call: NA; j_call: TRBJ1-4; v_call: TRBV19; clone_size: few; cdr3_aa: CASIQQGKAGKLFF; cdr3_nt: TGTGCCAGTATCCAGCAGGGTAAGGCGGGAAAACTGTTTTTT
d_call: TRBD2; j_call: TRBJ2-5; v_call: TRBV10-3; clone_size: NA; cdr3_aa: CAISALGGDGETQYF; cdr3_nt: TGTGCCATCAGTGCTTTGGGAGGGGACGGTGAGACCCAGTACTTC
d_call: TRBD1; j_call: TRBJ1-2; v_call: TRBV5-6; clone_size: NA; cdr3_aa: CASSPGTGEGINYGYTF; cdr3_nt: TGTGCCAGCAGCCCTGGGACAGGCGAGGGTATTAACTATGGCTACACCTTC
d_call: TRBD1; j_call: TRBJ2-3; v_call: TRBV7-9; clone_size: NA; cdr3_aa: CASSLPGQKSTDTQYF; cdr3_nt: TGTGCCAGCAGCTTACCGGGACAGAAAAGCACAGATACGCAGTATTTT
d_call: TRBD1; j_call: TRBJ2-5; v_call: TRBV5-1; clone_size: NA; cdr3_aa: CAAGTGKTQYF; cdr3_nt: TGCGCCGCCGGGACAGGGAAGACCCAGTACTTC
d_call: TRBD1; j_call: TRBJ1-1; v_call: TRBV18; clone_size: few; cdr3_aa: CASSVRQGNTEAFF; cdr3_nt: TGTGCCAGCTCAGTGCGACAGGGGAACACTGAAGCTTTCTTT
d_call: NA; j_call: TRBJ1-5; v_call: TRBV28; clone_size: NA; cdr3_aa: CASELRGLSNQPQHF; cdr3_nt: TGTGCCAGCGAATTGAGAGGGCTTAGCAATCAGCCCCAGCATTTT
d_call: NA; j_call: TRBJ1-2; v_call: TRBV5-4; clone_size: NA; cdr3_aa: CASSPDSLYGYTF; cdr3_nt: TGTGCCAGCAGCCCGGACAGCCTCTATGGCTACACCTTC
d_call: TRBD2; j_call: TRBJ2-1; v_call: TRBV5-4; clone_size: NA; cdr3_aa: CASSSLAGPNEQFF; cdr3_nt: TGTGCCAGCAGCTCCTTAGCGGGGCCGAATGAGCAGTTCTTC
d_call: TRBD2; j_call: TRBJ2-3; v_call: TRBV5-1; clone_size: NA; cdr3_aa: CATTEIAGSTDTQYF; cdr3_nt: TGCGCCACCACAGAAATAGCGGGAAGCACAGATACGCAGTATTTT
d_call: NA; j_call: TRBJ2-2; v_call: TRBV7-2; clone_size: NA; cdr3_aa: CASSFNWGTGELFF; cdr3_nt: TGTGCCAGCAGCTTCAACTGGGGCACCGGGGAGCTGTTTTTT
d_call: NA; j_call: TRBJ1-2; v_call: TRBV6-1; clone_size: NA; cdr3_aa: CASTESAPSYGYTF; cdr3_nt: TGTGCCAGCACTGAATCTGCTCCCTCCTATGGCTACACCTTC
d_call: NA; j_call: TRBJ2-1; v_call: TRBV9; clone_size: once; cdr3_aa: CASSVGVGDPEQFF; cdr3_nt: TGTGCCAGCAGCGTGGGGGTTGGAGATCCCGAGCAGTTCTTC
d_call: NA; j_call: TRBJ2-7; v_call: TRBV7-9; clone_size: NA; cdr3_aa: CASSGAPGTKAYEQYF; cdr3_nt: TGTGCCAGCAGCGGGGCCCCCGGGACAAAAGCCTACGAGCAGTACTTC
d_call: TRBD2; j_call: TRBJ2-3; v_call: TRBV10-2; clone_size: NA; cdr3_aa: CASSDTSGPVDTQYF; cdr3_nt: TGCGCCAGCAGTGATACTAGCGGTCCGGTTGATACGCAGTATTTT
d_call: TRBD1; j_call: TRBJ2-2; v_call: TRBV19; clone_size: NA; cdr3_aa: CASSTPGQGAAGELFF; cdr3_nt: TGTGCCAGTAGTACCCCGGGACAGGGGGCCGCCGGGGAGCTGTTTTTT
d_call: TRBD1; j_call: TRBJ2-3; v_call: TRBV5-1; clone_size: NA; cdr3_aa: CASSLALWDSSTDTQYF; cdr3_nt: TGCGCCAGCAGCTTGGCACTATGGGACAGCAGCACAGATACGCAGTATTTT
d_call: TRBD1; j_call: TRBJ2-1; v_call: TRBV11-1; clone_size: NA; cdr3_aa: CASSPRQGYSYNEQFF; cdr3_nt: TGTGCCAGCAGCCCAAGACAGGGATACTCCTACAATGAGCAGTTCTTC
d_call: NA; j_call: TRBJ2-3; v_call: TRBV2; clone_size: NA; cdr3_aa: CASSDRGPTDTQYF; cdr3_nt: TGTGCCAGCAGTGATCGGGGGCCCACAGATACGCAGTATTTT
d_call: TRBD2; j_call: TRBJ2-1; v_call: TRBV7-3; clone_size: NA; cdr3_aa: CASSLAGGLYNEQFF; cdr3_nt: TGTGCCAGCAGCCTAGCGGGAGGGCTCTACAATGAGCAGTTCTTC
d_call: TRBD2; j_call: TRBJ2-1; v_call: TRBV2; clone_size: NA; cdr3_aa: CASSGLAGIDEQFF; cdr3_nt: TGTGCCAGCAGTGGACTAGCGGGAATCGATGAGCAGTTCTTC
d_call: NA; j_call: TRBJ2-2; v_call: TRBV9; clone_size: once; cdr3_aa: CASSALFGELFF; cdr3_nt: TGTGCCAGCAGCGCCCTTTTCGGGGAGCTGTTTTTT
d_call: NA; j_call: TRBJ1-6; v_call: TRBV2; clone_size: many; cdr3_aa: CASRGLTTGPGGSYNSPLHF; cdr3_nt: TGTGCCAGCAGGGGATTGACGACAGGTCCTGGGGGCTCCTATAATTCACCCCTCCACTTT
d_call: NA; j_call: TRBJ1-1; v_call: TRBV6-6; clone_size: many; cdr3_aa: CASRSKTEAFF; cdr3_nt: TGTGCCAGCAGATCCAAAACTGAAGCTTTCTTT
d_call: TRBD1; j_call: TRBJ1-5; v_call: TRBV18; clone_size: once; cdr3_aa: CASSATTGGGQPQHF; cdr3_nt: TGTGCCAGCTCAGCGACTACAGGGGGTGGTCAGCCCCAGCATTTT
d_call: TRBD2; j_call: TRBJ2-1; v_call: TRBV5-4; clone_size: NA; cdr3_aa: CASSWTSGRAGEQFF; cdr3_nt: TGTGCCAGCAGCTGGACTAGCGGGAGGGCCGGTGAGCAGTTCTTC
d_call: NA; j_call: TRBJ2-1; v_call: TRBV11-2; clone_size: NA; cdr3_aa: CASSARAHNEQFF; cdr3_nt: TGTGCCAGCAGCGCCCGGGCCCACAATGAGCAGTTCTTC
d_call: TRBD1; j_call: TRBJ2-3; v_call: TRBV18; clone_size: NA; cdr3_aa: CASSPTGEEADTQYF; cdr3_nt: TGTGCCAGCTCACCGACAGGGGAAGAGGCAGATACGCAGTATTTT
d_call: TRBD1; j_call: TRBJ2-3; v_call: TRBV7-3; clone_size: many; cdr3_aa: CASSLRGGDTDTQYF; cdr3_nt: TGTGCCAGCAGCTTAAGAGGGGGCGACACAGATACGCAGTATTTT